This entry is about one T cell receptor beta chain. This CDR3 has 16 amino acids. Germline CDR1 is SQVTM and CDR2 is ANQGSEA. Trimming at V came to 6 bases and at J to 5 bases, leaving 12 bases not matched to a gene. The source of the sample is a study of shared clonotypes between healthy human individuals. Overall study context: The study used three CD4 naive, three CD4 memory, two CD8 naive and one CD8 memory plate per donor.

CD45RA-negative memory and CD45RA+ naive subsets were split from the CD4+ cells. The authors ran the assay at deep level. Per sorted-subset replicate PCR, input was 150 to 250 ng DNA, representing tens of thousands of T cell genomes. TCRdb's copy holds only in-frame clones and misses some; the assay was immunoSEQ multiplex PCR. In the table there are around 1.1 million clones, roughly 80% of which are singletons. This chain links TRBV29-1 with TRBJ2-1; 11 positions agree with TRBD2. The source of this sequence is a man between 18 and 29 years old in good health. Some clones in this sample may be carry-over from other donors' samples. The sequencing input was memory CD4+ T cells from PBMCs. As for subset: CD45RA-negative fraction. The CDR3 DNA reads as TGCAGCGTGGCTAGACAGGGACTAGCGGATAACAATGAGCAGTTCTTC. Its translation is CSVARQGLADNNEQFF.